These 8 T cell receptor beta chains share one sample of origin, sequenced in a study of blood T cell repertoires in COVID-19. Here immunoSEQ multiplex PCR was the method, and the copy in TCRdb shows in-frame clones only, minus some. The sample lists around 60,000 clones; over 55% were seen once. Sequencing used peripheral blood. The receptors come from a woman aged 70 to 79 with COVID-19, enrolled during active disease.

The V gene is TRBV12-3 or TRBV12-4, the J gene TRBJ2-1; D not resolved. The CDR3 is 11 amino acids. The germline V and J ends were trimmed by 6 bases and 8 bases, with 8 bases remaining between them. CDR3 sequence (DNA): TGTGCCAGCAGAATAAATGATGAGCAGTTCTTC. Protein sequence: CASRINDEQFF.

This sequence joins TRBV5-1 and TRBJ2-7; D not certain. Germline V gene sequence: CDR1 SGHRS, CDR2 YFSETQ. The V and J ends lost 0 bases and 2 bases respectively, with 9 bases between them. This CDR3 is 14 amino acids long. The CDR3 DNA follows: TGCGCCAGCAGCTTGGCCCCGACACCCTACGAGCAGTACTTC. Encoded protein: CASSLAPTPYEQYF.

This chain joins TRBV2 and TRBJ2-2; TRBD2 might be the D (5 bases). Germline loops: CDR1 SNHLY, CDR2 FYNNEI. Between the trimmed V and J ends, which lost 6 bases and 5 bases, there was a span of 10 bases. The CDR3 length is 13 residues. The CDR3 region is CASSGESTGELFF. The CDR3 DNA sequence: TGTGCCAGCAGCGGGGAGTCGACCGGGGAGCTGTTTTTT.

The chain employs TRBV4-1 and TRBJ2-5, with 8 nucleotides matching TRBD2. This CDR3 is built from 16 residues. Germline V CDR1 and CDR2: MGHRA, YSYEKL. V shed 4 bases, J shed 2 bases, and the junction held 9 bases outside the gene matches. CDR3 in amino acids: CASSPGGQQLQETQYF. The CDR3 coding sequence is TGCGCCAGCAGCCCGGGGGGGCAACAGTTACAAGAGACCCAGTACTTC.

The rearrangement uses TRBV7-2 and TRBJ1-1, with D perhaps matching TRBD1 (5 bases). CDR3 length: 14 amino acids. CDR1 and CDR2 from the germline V gene are SGHTA and FQGNSA. Trimming left V 2 bases short and J 6 bases short, with 13 bases between. The CDR3 coding sequence is TGTGCCAGCAGCTTATTCAGGGATGGAGCTGAAGCTTTCTTT. This translates into CASSLFRDGAEAFF. Drawing the rest from reference TRBV7-2 and TRBJ1-1, the complete variable domain is GAGVSQSPSNKVTEKGKDVELRCDPISGHTALYWYRQSLGQGLEFLIYFQGNSAPDKSGLPSDRFSAERTGGSVSTLTIQRTQQEDSAVYLCASSLFRDGAEAFFGQGTRLTVV.

The V call is TRBV28, the J call TRBJ1-3, with D possibly being TRBD1 (6 bases). Germline CDR1 MDHEN, CDR2 SYDVKM. The CDR3 covers 14 residues. Between the trimmed V and J ends, which lost 6 bases and 2 bases, there was a span of 11 bases. DNA for the CDR3: TGTGCCAGCAGGAGGGGGGGTACTGGAAACACCATATATTTT. It translates to CASRRGGTGNTIYF.

CDR3 DNA sequence: TGTGCCAGTAGTATGTTGGAGCTTAACTATGGCTACACCTTC. Protein product: CASSMLELNYGYTF. The V gene is TRBV19, the J gene TRBJ1-2; D uncertain. This CDR3 comprises 14 residues. V was pared by 3 bases and J by 1 base, with 9 bases between. Germline CDR1 is LNHDA and CDR2 is SQIVND (reference sequence).

V usage is TRBV5-4 and J usage is TRBJ2-1; 15 positions match TRBD2. The ends lost 2 bases at V and 7 bases at J; junction bases unmatched: 7. CDR3 length equals 17 residues. Germline V gene lookup returns CDR1 SGHNT and CDR2 YYREEE (reference sequence). The DNA for the CDR3 is TGTGCCAGCAGCTTAATGACGGGACTAGCGGGGGGTAATGAGCAGTTCTTC. Its protein product is CASSLMTGLAGGNEQFF.